These 21 T cell receptor beta chains originate from one sample sequenced in a study of T cells after posttransplantation cyclophosphamide. The data were produced by immunoSEQ multiplex PCR, yet TCRdb's version contains in-frame clones alone and is incomplete. The data contain about 24,000 clones, 86% of them seen just once; the ten biggest clones take up approximately 6.8%. Sequencing used PBMCs. These receptors came from a woman aged 55-75 years with a blood cancer, CMV-positive, and with a related stem cell donor.

The V and J genes are TRBV5-1 and TRBJ2-5, with D tentatively TRBD1 (6 bases). The CDR3 contains 13 residues. Trimming shortened V by 3 bases and J by 2 bases, and 8 bases separated the two germline ends. Germline CDR1 reads SGHRS; CDR2 reads YFSETQ. Here the CDR3 reads CASSSTGQETQYF. CDR3 DNA sequence: TGCGCCAGCAGCTCGACAGGACAAGAGACCCAGTACTTC.

The V gene is TRBV18, the J gene TRBJ2-2; perhaps TRBD2 as D (5 bases). The germline CDR1 and CDR2 sequences are KGHSH and LQKENI. The V end was cut by 6 bases, the J end by 6 bases, with 8 bases between. The length of the CDR3 is 12 residues. In DNA, the CDR3 is TGTGCCAGCTCGCCTAGCCCCGGGGAGCTGTTTTTT. It is translated as CASSPSPGELFF.

The chain employs TRBV18 and TRBJ1-6, with 7 nucleotides matching TRBD1. The CDR3 contains 14 residues. Germline CDR1 and CDR2: KGHSH and LQKENI. After removal of 5 bases from V and 8 bases from J, the junction contained 6 bases not matched to a gene. The CDR3 loop reads CASSSTGNDSPLHF. CDR3 nucleotide sequence: TGTGCCAGCTCATCGACAGGGAATGATTCACCCCTCCACTTT.

The CDR3 DNA is TGCAGCGCCCGGACGGACCTAGCGGGGGAGCAGTACTTC. Its translation: CSARTDLAGEQYF. This chain joins TRBV29-1 and TRBJ2-7; 9 nucleotides align to TRBD2. With 7 bases clipped from V and 7 bases from J, the junction kept 11 bases outside the gene matches. This CDR3 spans 13 amino acids. From germline, CDR1 is SQVTM and CDR2 ANQGSEA.

V and J are TRBV7-8 and TRBJ1-2; 8 bases map to TRBD1. Germline CDR1 and CDR2: SGHVS and FQNEAQ. The junction had 8 bases not matched to a gene; V was cut back by 3 bases and J by 8 bases. There are 14 residues in the CDR3. The CDR3 sequence is CASSFARTGHGYTF. The CDR3 nucleotides read TGTGCCAGCAGCTTCGCTCGGACAGGGCACGGCTACACCTTC. The full variable domain, its missing parts supplied by reference TRBV7-8 and TRBJ1-2, is GAGVSQSPRYKVAKRGQDVALRCDPISGHVSLFWYQQALGQGPEFLTYFQNEAQLDKSGLPSDRFFAERPEGSVSTLKIQRTQQEDSAVYLCASSFARTGHGYTFGSGTRLTVV.

The CDR3 DNA is TGTGCCAGCAGCTTAAGCGTTGGTAGCTGGGAGACCCAGTACTTC. This gives the protein CASSLSVGSWETQYF. The rearrangement links TRBV7-3 to TRBJ2-5; D remains unclear. Germline CDR1 is SGHTA and CDR2 is FQGTGA. This CDR3 contains 15 residues. The germline V and J ends were trimmed by 1 base and 5 bases, with 14 bases remaining between them.

The chain carries TRBV11-2 and TRBJ1-2, with D unclear. The ends were cut back, 4 bases at V and 14 bases at J, with 23 bases in the middle. The germline CDR1 and CDR2 sequences are SGHAT and FQNNGV. CDR3 length equals 14 residues. The CDR3 spells CASSSPAVLYGETF. CDR3 coding DNA: TGTGCCAGCAGCTCCCCTGCGGTTTTGTATGGGGAGACCTTC.

V usage is TRBV9 and J usage is TRBJ2-7; TRBD2 matches at 12 bases. V dropped 4 bases and J dropped 8; count of bases not matched to a gene: 13. This CDR3 region has 16 residues. The germline V gene encodes CDR1 SGDLS and CDR2 YYNGEE. Here the CDR3 reads CASSPTSGSLLFQQYF. CDR3 DNA: TGTGCCAGCAGCCCGACTAGCGGGAGCCTCCTTTTCCAGCAGTACTTC. The full variable domain, rest sourced from reference TRBV9 and TRBJ2-7, is DSGVTQTPKHLITATGQRVTLRCSPRSGDLSVYWYQQSLDQGLQFLIQYYNGEERAKGNILERFSAQQFPDLHSELNLSSLELGDSALYFCASSPTSGSLLFQQYFGPGTRLTVT.

The chain uses TRBV7-2 and TRBJ1-2; no clear D gene. Trimming stripped 1 base from V and 4 bases from J, with 7 bases between. Germline loops: CDR1 SGHTA, CDR2 FQGNSA. The CDR3 length is 13 residues. DNA of the CDR3: TGTGCCAGCAGCTTAGACAGAATCTATGGCTACACCTTC. Residues: CASSLDRIYGYTF.

V is TRBV11-2 and J is TRBJ1-3; weak D call: TRBD1 (6 bases). The CDR3 spans 15 residues. V was clipped by 5 bases and J by 3 bases, with 14 bases between them. Germline V gives CDR1 SGHAT, CDR2 FQNNGV. The CDR3 sequence is CASSRGRGGGNTIYF. In DNA, the CDR3 is TGTGCCAGCAGCCGAGGGCGAGGGGGTGGAAACACCATATATTTT. The entire variable domain, with the rest obtained from reference TRBV11-2 and TRBJ1-3, is as follows: EAGVAQSPRYKIIEKRQSVAFWCNPISGHATLYWYQQILGQGPKLLIQFQNNGVVDDSQLPKDRFSAERLKGVDSTLKIQPAKLEDSAVYLCASSRGRGGGNTIYFGEGSWLTVV.

The gene calls are TRBV2 and TRBJ2-1; 13 positions agree with TRBD2. CDR3 length: 16 amino acids. Per the germline V gene, CDR1 is SNHLY and CDR2 is FYNNEI. V dropped 5 bases and J dropped 5; count of bases not matched to a gene: 6. Written as DNA, the CDR3 is TGTGCCAGCAGTCCTTCCGGGACTAGCGGGAACAATGAGCAGTTCTTC. It is translated as CASSPSGTSGNNEQFF.

The chain combines TRBV6-1 with TRBJ1-2; 7 bases align to TRBD1. Germline V gene data show CDR1 as MNHNS and CDR2 as SASEGT. CDR3 length: 14 residues. Trimming at V came to 3 bases and at J to 5 bases, leaving 6 bases not matched to a gene. The CDR3 DNA is TGTGCCAGCAGTGAGTCCGGGACAGAGTATGGCTACACCTTC. This encodes CASSESGTEYGYTF.

Concerning this clone: Mismatch with germline at one junction end may stem from a read error. The chain joins TRBV18 to TRBJ2-7, with 7 bases lining up with TRBD2. Germline-derived CDR1 and CDR2 are KGHSH and LQKENI. CDR3 length equals 15 residues. The CDR3 sequence is CTSSPPAGSDYEQYF. In DNA, the CDR3 is TGTACCAGCTCACCCCCAGCGGGAAGTGATTACGAGCAGTACTTC.

This clone was found once. The CDR3 loop is CASSLSGTGGSSGYTF. The CDR3 DNA reads TGTGCCAGCAGCTTGTCGGGGACAGGGGGATCTAGTGGCTACACCTTC. The chain joins TRBV5-4 to TRBJ1-2; 11 nucleotides agree with TRBD1. CDR3 size: 16 residues. With V trimmed by 1 base and J by 7 bases, 9 bases remained unmatched. Per the germline V gene, CDR1 is SGHNT and CDR2 is YYREEE (reference sequence).

V gene TRBV10-3 combines with J gene TRBJ1-5, with TRBD1 identical over 8 bases. Trimming removed 6 bases from V and 8 bases from J; junction bases left unmatched: 9. The CDR3 has 14 amino acids. The germline gives CDR1 ENHRY, CDR2 SYGVKD. CDR3 in amino acids: CAIRTDRAGEPQHF. The CDR3 bases are TGTGCCATCAGGACGGACAGGGCTGGGGAGCCCCAGCATTTT.

The rearrangement uses TRBV11-2 and TRBJ2-1, with TRBD1 matching 7 bases. Germline V gene sequence: CDR1 SGHAT, CDR2 FQNNGV. This CDR3 has 15 amino acids. J lost 1 base, V lost 6 bases, and 6 bases had no gene match. CDR3 bases: TGTGCCAGCAGTACAACAGGGGCGTCCTACAATGAGCAGTTCTTC. Amino acids: CASSTTGASYNEQFF.

This CDR3 is CASGTGSPPYEQYF. As DNA, the CDR3 is TGTGCTAGTGGGACCGGGAGTCCGCCCTACGAGCAGTACTTC. V gene TRBV12-5 combines with J gene TRBJ2-7; possibly TRBD2 for D (6 bases). V lost 6 bases to trimming and J lost 2 bases, with 14 bases between them. From germline, CDR1 is LGHNT and CDR2 FRNRAP. The CDR3 extends over 14 amino acids.

This clone was found a few times. This chain connects TRBV7-8 to TRBJ2-7; 12 positions agree with TRBD2. With V trimmed by 1 base and J by 6 bases, 13 bases remained unmatched. Germline CDR1 is SGHVS and CDR2 is FQNEAQ. The CDR3 contains 18 residues. CDR3 nucleotide sequence: TGTGCCAGCAGCTTAGTGGTCTGGGGCCTAGCGGGAGGGCGCGAGCAGTACTTC. It specifies CASSLVVWGLAGGREQYF.

The rearrangement joins TRBV2 to TRBJ1-6; 7 bases are shared with TRBD1. The CDR3 totals 13 residues. CDR1 SNHLY and CDR2 FYNNEI come from the germline V gene. J gave up 6 bases and V 7 bases, and 3 bases lay outside the gene matches. The CDR3: CASKGTANSPLHF. CDR3 in DNA: TGTGCCAGCAAGGGGACAGCTAATTCACCCCTCCACTTT.

This sequence joins TRBV4-1 and TRBJ1-1, with no clear D. The germline V gene encodes CDR1 MGHRA and CDR2 YSYEKL. The length of the CDR3 is 12 residues. Trimming took 4 bases from V and 8 from J, leaving 11 bases between them. CDR3 in DNA: TGCGCCAGCAGCCGCGGAGCAGCAGAAGCTTTCTTT. It specifies CASSRGAAEAFF.

The J gene is TRBJ1-1, the V gene TRBV2; unclear D gene. Looked up from germline, CDR1 is SNHLY and CDR2 is FYNNEI. The length of the CDR3 is 14 residues. Trimming cost V 4 bases and J 0 bases, with 9 bases left between them. This CDR3 is CASSVYRMNTEAFF. For the CDR3, the DNA is TGTGCCAGCAGTGTCTACCGCATGAACACTGAAGCTTTCTTT.